Presented here are 16 T cell receptor beta chains from one specimen sequenced in a study of T cells after somatic rescue of genetic block (TCRdb year 2020). Libraries were built with the immunoSEQ multiplex PCR assay. Entries here come from immuneACCESS through TCRdb and include only in-frame sequences with V and J called. Some clones fail to appear in such tables; in the studies checked, an unresolved V gene covers under half of the shortfall, and the cause of the remainder is unknown. Recorded for this sample are 110,000 or so clones; 85% to 95% of them occurred a single time. The ten largest clonotypes hold roughly 1.5% of the sample. Sequenced input: peripheral blood mononuclear cells (PBMCs). These receptors all come from a woman younger than 30.

This chain joins TRBV7-2 and TRBJ2-7, with 7 bases fitting TRBD1. The CDR3 has 16 residues. Trimming removed 1 base from V and 6 bases from J; junction bases left unmatched: 12. CDR1 is SGHTA, CDR2 FQGNSA, per germline. CDR3 nucleotides: TGTGCCAGCAGCTTAGAACGCGCGGACAGGATGGGCGAGCAGTACTTC. Its translation: CASSLERADRMGEQYF. Supplemented by reference TRBV7-2 and TRBJ2-7, the full variable domain reads GAGVSQSPSNKVTEKGKDVELRCDPISGHTALYWYRQSLGQGLEFLIYFQGNSAPDKSGLPSDRFSAERTGGSVSTLTIQRTQQEDSAVYLCASSLERADRMGEQYFGPGTRLTVT.

The genes are TRBV19 and TRBJ1-1; 7 bases are shared with TRBD1. V was pared by 6 bases and J by 3 bases, with 10 bases of the junction left unmatched. Germline V gene lookup returns CDR1 LNHDA and CDR2 SQIVND (reference sequence). This CDR3 is built from 15 residues. CDR3 bases: TGTGCCAGTAGATCACCAGGGGGAGGGTACACTGAAGCTTTCTTT. It is translated as CASRSPGGGYTEAFF.

The chain joins TRBV7-9 to TRBJ2-2; TRBD1 might be the D (5 bases). V was clipped by 5 bases and J by 6 bases, with 19 bases between them. CDR1 is SEHNR, CDR2 FQNEAQ, per germline (reference sequence). The CDR3 loop spans 16 amino acids. Here the CDR3 DNA reads TGTGCCAGCAGCCGAACGGCAGGGATGTTGTCCGGGGAGCTGTTTTTT. Residues: CASSRTAGMLSGELFF.

The chain has TRBV4-1 and TRBJ2-1; no definite D call. This CDR3 contains 12 residues. Per germline, CDR1 MGHRA and CDR2 YSYEKL. Trimming removed 0 bases from V and 8 bases from J, with 5 bases in between. The CDR3 reads CASSQDRHEQFF. The CDR3, as DNA: TGCGCCAGCAGCCAAGACAGGCATGAGCAGTTCTTC.

This chain links TRBV4-3 with TRBJ2-5, with 7 bases matching TRBD1. The CDR3 sequence is 16 residues long. Germline CDR1 LGHNA, CDR2 YSLEER. V lost 4 bases and J lost 4; bases outside the gene matches: 12. CDR3 sequence: CASSLNPLGDRETQYF. In DNA, the CDR3 is TGCGCCAGCAGCCTCAACCCCCTGGGGGACAGAGAGACCCAGTACTTC.

The chain has TRBV2 and TRBJ1-1; a possible D gene is TRBD1 (5 bases). This CDR3 contains 13 residues. Germline lookup yields CDR1 SNHLY and CDR2 FYNNEI. V was shortened by 3 bases and J by 6 bases, with 11 bases between the two germline ends. The CDR3 nucleotides read TGTGCCAGCAGTGATACTGGGACCGCTGAAGCTTTCTTT. It specifies CASSDTGTAEAFF.

The J gene is TRBJ1-1, the V gene TRBV7-9; no reliable D call. The CDR3 totals 13 residues. V was pared by 5 bases and J by 2 bases, with 9 bases between. Germline-derived CDR1 and CDR2 are SEHNR and FQNEAQ (reference sequence). CDR3 sequence reads: CASSKEANTEAFF. The CDR3 DNA is TGTGCCAGCAGCAAGGAAGCAAACACTGAAGCTTTCTTT.

V is TRBV9 and J is TRBJ2-7; 7 bases are shared with TRBD1. Germline trimming cut 3 bases from V and 7 bases from J; bases unmatched to any gene: 13. Germline assignment: CDR1 SGDLS and CDR2 YYNGEE. The CDR3 runs 15 residues. The CDR3 DNA sequence: TGTGCCAGCAGCGAGGGGGACAGCCCGCTCAAAGAGCAGTACTTC. This sequence encodes CASSEGDSPLKEQYF.

This chain joins TRBV19 and TRBJ1-5, with 7 bases matching TRBD1. Losses at the gene ends were 4 bases for V and 7 bases for J; bases not matched to a gene: 7. The CDR3 is made up of 14 amino acids. Per the germline V gene, CDR1 is LNHDA and CDR2 is SQIVND (reference sequence). CDR3 sequence: CASSSGTARQPQHF. The CDR3 DNA is TGTGCCAGTAGTAGCGGGACAGCGCGACAGCCCCAGCATTTT. Filled out from reference TRBV19 and TRBJ1-5, the complete variable domain reads DGGITQSPKYLFRKEGQNVTLSCEQNLNHDAMYWYRQDPGQGLRLIYYSQIVNDFQKGDIAEGYSVSREKKESFPLTVTSAQKNPTAFYLCASSSGTARQPQHFGDGTRLSIL.

The chain carries TRBV6-6 and TRBJ2-3; D gene uncertain. CDR3 length equals 15 residues. Trimming removed 2 bases from V and 0 bases from J, with 9 bases in between. Per the germline V gene, CDR1 is MNHNY and CDR2 is SVGAGI (reference sequence). The CDR3 here is CASSYRYSSTDTQYF. CDR3 sequence (DNA): TGTGCCAGCAGTTACCGGTACTCAAGCACAGATACGCAGTATTTT.

J is TRBJ2-1 and V is TRBV4-3, with 8 bases that match TRBD2. The length of the CDR3 is 15 residues. Germline CDR1 reads LGHNA; CDR2 reads YSLEER. V was pared by 2 bases and J by 2 bases, with 2 bases of the junction left unmatched. The CDR3 coding sequence is TGCGCCAGCAGCCAATTTAGCGGGGCCTACAATGAGCAGTTCTTC. Its protein product is CASSQFSGAYNEQFF.

V is TRBV18 and J is TRBJ2-2; TRBD1 agrees at 7 bases. With 3 bases clipped from V and 2 bases from J, the junction kept 9 bases outside the gene matches. CDR3 length: 17 residues. Germline V gene sequence: CDR1 KGHSH, CDR2 LQKENI. DNA of the CDR3: TGTGCCAGCTCACCTCTTAGACAGGGTGGAAACACCGGGGAGCTGTTTTTT. It yields the protein CASSPLRQGGNTGELFF.

The chain employs TRBV4-3 and TRBJ1-1; TRBD1 matches 11 bases. J lost 7 bases, V lost 3 bases, and 7 bases had no gene match. The CDR3 extends over 15 amino acids. Per the germline V gene, CDR1 is LGHNA and CDR2 is YSLEER. As DNA, the CDR3 is TGCGCCAGCAGCCAGACCAGGACAGGGGGCAGTGAAGCTTTCTTT. It specifies CASSQTRTGGSEAFF.

The V gene is TRBV10-3, the J gene TRBJ2-3; 10 positions match TRBD2. The CDR3 runs to 15 residues. The germline gives CDR1 ENHRY, CDR2 SYGVKD. Losses at the gene ends were 2 bases for V and 6 bases for J; bases not matched to a gene: 5. CDR3: CAISESSGGYDTQYF. The CDR3 coding sequence is TGTGCCATCAGTGAGAGTAGCGGGGGGTATGATACGCAGTATTTT.

A note on this clone: Additional DNA sequences in this sample encode the identical CDR3. The CDR3 region has the DNA TGTGCCAGCAGTTACTCACCGGGACAGGGTTACGAGCAGTACTTC. Its protein product is CASSYSPGQGYEQYF. The chain couples TRBV6-5 to TRBJ2-7; 9 positions agree with TRBD1. The CDR3 is 15 residues long. V gave up 0 bases and J gave up 4 bases; unmatched junction bases: 4. In germline, CDR1 is MNHEY, CDR2 SVGAGI.

V usage is TRBV9 and J usage is TRBJ2-7, with D tentatively TRBD1 (6 bases). Trimming pared 0 bases from V and 7 bases from J, leaving 11 bases between. From germline, CDR1 is SGDLS and CDR2 YYNGEE. The CDR3 totals 13 residues. The CDR3 region is CASSVGARGEQYF. In DNA form, the CDR3 reads TGTGCCAGCAGCGTAGGAGCGAGGGGGGAGCAGTACTTC.